Listed here are 12 T cell receptor beta chains from one sample, sequenced in a study of blood T cell repertoires in COVID-19. Profiled with immunoSEQ multiplex PCR; TCRdb holds only in-frame clones, not every one. The table has 200,000 to 250,000 clones, roughly 88% seen once; the top ten hold 9.7%. Specimen: peripheral blood. The receptor set was obtained from a man in his fifties with active or convalescent COVID-19.

The rearrangement joins TRBV12-5 to TRBJ1-5; TRBD1 matches 12 bases. Per the germline V gene, CDR1 is LGHNT and CDR2 is FRNRAP. CDR3 size: 17 residues. Germline trimming cut 10 bases from V and 2 bases from J; bases unmatched to any gene: 12. The CDR3 region has the DNA TGTGCTATTCCGGGACAGGGGGCTTGGCGGGGCAATCAGCCCCAGCATTTT. It yields the protein CAIPGQGAWRGNQPQHF.

J is TRBJ2-1 and V is TRBV5-1; 13 positions agree with TRBD2. CDR1 is SGHRS and CDR2 is YFSETQ in the germline V gene. Trimming at V came to 4 bases and at J to 10 bases, leaving 8 bases not matched to a gene. The CDR3 has 15 residues. The DNA of the CDR3 is TGCGCCAGCAGCCCAGAGACTAGCGGGAGGCCCGAGCAGTTCTTC. Translated: CASSPETSGRPEQFF.

This clone showed up just once. V is TRBV28 and J is TRBJ2-1; D unresolved. This CDR3 is built from 15 residues. Per germline, CDR1 MDHEN and CDR2 SYDVKM. V dropped 3 bases and J dropped 0 bases, with 9 bases sitting between them. CDR3 coding DNA: TGTGCCAGCAGTTTGACGGGTCGCTCCTACAATGAGCAGTTCTTC. This translates into CASSLTGRSYNEQFF.

This clone showed up just once. This rearrangement joins TRBV2 to TRBJ2-1, with D perhaps matching TRBD1 (5 bases). From germline, CDR1 is SNHLY and CDR2 FYNNEI. This CDR3 has 12 residues. Trimming removed 3 bases from V and 7 bases from J, with 7 bases in between. CDR3 sequence (DNA): TGTGCCAGCAGTGATGCAGGGAATGAGCAGTTCTTC. Protein product: CASSDAGNEQFF.

This chain links TRBV4-2 with TRBJ1-6, with TRBD1 identical over 7 bases. This CDR3 has 16 amino acids. Germline V gene lookup returns CDR1 LGHNA and CDR2 YNFKEQ. The V gene end was trimmed by 0 bases and the J gene end by 7 bases; junction bases not matched to a gene: 6. The CDR3 spells CASSQESQGGNSPLHF. Written as DNA, the CDR3 is TGTGCCAGCAGCCAAGAATCGCAGGGGGGAAATTCACCCCTCCACTTT.

The chain carries TRBV28 and TRBJ1-1; tentatively, D is TRBD1 (6 bases). Trimming stripped 6 bases from V and 0 bases from J, with 17 bases between. In germline, CDR1 is MDHEN, CDR2 SYDVKM. The CDR3 totals 16 residues. The CDR3 loop is CASSPAQGIMNTEAFF. The CDR3 nucleotides are TGTGCCAGCAGCCCAGCCCAGGGGATAATGAACACTGAAGCTTTCTTT.

The rearrangement uses TRBV7-8 and TRBJ2-3, with TRBD1 matching 9 bases. This CDR3 comprises 15 residues. The trim removed 4 bases at V and 4 bases at J, leaving 6 bases unmatched. The V gene's germline CDR1 is SGHVS and CDR2 FQNEAQ. This CDR3 reads CASSSTGGSADTQYF. In DNA form, the CDR3 reads TGTGCCAGCAGCTCCACAGGGGGCAGCGCAGATACGCAGTATTTT.

The V and J genes are TRBV9 and TRBJ2-1; 10 positions agree with TRBD2. Losses at the gene ends were 4 bases for V and 3 bases for J; bases not matched to a gene: 4. The CDR3 extends over 15 amino acids. CDR1 and CDR2 (germline): SGDLS, YYNGEE. The CDR3 is CASSSGGARYNEQFF. The CDR3 DNA reads as TGTGCCAGCAGCAGCGGGGGGGCTCGCTACAATGAGCAGTTCTTC.

This chain uses TRBV5-1 with TRBJ2-3; D remains unclear. V lost 0 bases and J 5 bases, leaving 13 bases between the germline ends. The germline CDR1 and CDR2 sequences are SGHRS and YFSETQ. The CDR3 spans 15 residues. The CDR3: CASSLEPGSEDTQYF. CDR3 in DNA: TGCGCCAGCAGCTTGGAACCGGGTTCTGAAGATACGCAGTATTTT.

The chain carries TRBV5-1 and TRBJ2-7; D might be TRBD2 (6 bases). The CDR3 is made up of 13 amino acids. Trimming stripped 4 bases from V and 5 bases from J, with 13 bases between. Germline loops: CDR1 SGHRS, CDR2 YFSETQ. CDR3 nucleotide sequence: TGCGCCAGCAGCCTGGACTACGGGGACGAGCAGTACTTC. Translation: CASSLDYGDEQYF. Complete variable domain (other parts from reference TRBV5-1 and TRBJ2-7): KAGVTQTPRYLIKTRGQQVTLSCSPISGHRSVSWYQQTPGQGLQFLFEYFSETQRNKGNFPGRFSGRQFSNSRSEMNVSTLELGDSALYLCASSLDYGDEQYFGPGTRLTVT.

The chain joins TRBV9 to TRBJ2-1, with TRBD2 matching 11 bases. Germline trimming cut 0 bases from V and 5 bases from J; bases unmatched to any gene: 7. This CDR3 has 17 residues. Germline values: CDR1 SGDLS, CDR2 YYNGEE. CDR3 sequence (DNA): TGTGCCAGCAGCGTAGGTTTAGCGGGAGGGATAGACAATGAGCAGTTCTTC. Residues: CASSVGLAGGIDNEQFF.

This chain links TRBV12-3 or TRBV12-4 with TRBJ2-1, with a tentative D call TRBD1 (5 bases). The CDR3 totals 13 residues. V was trimmed by 4 bases and J by 5 bases, leaving 9 bases between them. The CDR3 here is CASSSDTNNEQFF. In nucleotides, the CDR3 is TGTGCCAGCAGTTCGGACACAAACAATGAGCAGTTCTTC.